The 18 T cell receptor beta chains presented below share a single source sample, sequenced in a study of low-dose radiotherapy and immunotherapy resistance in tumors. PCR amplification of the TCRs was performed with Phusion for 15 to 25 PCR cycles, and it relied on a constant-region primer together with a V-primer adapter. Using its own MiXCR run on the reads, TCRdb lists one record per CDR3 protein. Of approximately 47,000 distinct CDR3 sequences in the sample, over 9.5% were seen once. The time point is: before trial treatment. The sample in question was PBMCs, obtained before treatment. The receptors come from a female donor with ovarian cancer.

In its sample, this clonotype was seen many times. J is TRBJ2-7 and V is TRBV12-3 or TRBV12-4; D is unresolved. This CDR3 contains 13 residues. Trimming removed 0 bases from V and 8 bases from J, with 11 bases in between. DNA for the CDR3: TGTGCCAGCAGTTTAGCGCGGCTCCTCCAGCAGTACTTC. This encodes CASSLARLLQQYF.

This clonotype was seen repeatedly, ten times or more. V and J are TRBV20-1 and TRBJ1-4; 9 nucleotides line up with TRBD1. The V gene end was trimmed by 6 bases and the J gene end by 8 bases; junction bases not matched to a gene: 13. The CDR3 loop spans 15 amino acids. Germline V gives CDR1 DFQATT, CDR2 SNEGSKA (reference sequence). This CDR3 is CSASLSRTGDEKLFF. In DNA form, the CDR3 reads TGCAGTGCAAGCCTCTCCAGGACAGGGGACGAAAAACTGTTTTTT.

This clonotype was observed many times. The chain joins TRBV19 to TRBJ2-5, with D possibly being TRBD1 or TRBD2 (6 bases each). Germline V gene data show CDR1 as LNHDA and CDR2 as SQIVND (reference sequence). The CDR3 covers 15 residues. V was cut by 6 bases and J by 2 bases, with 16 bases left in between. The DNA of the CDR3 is TGTGCCAGTAGCCTAGGGGGGACATTACAAGAGACCCAGTACTTC. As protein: CASSLGGTLQETQYF.

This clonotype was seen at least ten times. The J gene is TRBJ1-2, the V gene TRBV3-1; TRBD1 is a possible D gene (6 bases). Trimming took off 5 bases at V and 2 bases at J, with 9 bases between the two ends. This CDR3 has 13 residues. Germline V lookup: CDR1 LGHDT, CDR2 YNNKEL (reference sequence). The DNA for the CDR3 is TGTGCCAGCAGCAAACAGGGAAACTATGGCTACACCTTC. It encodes CASSKQGNYGYTF.

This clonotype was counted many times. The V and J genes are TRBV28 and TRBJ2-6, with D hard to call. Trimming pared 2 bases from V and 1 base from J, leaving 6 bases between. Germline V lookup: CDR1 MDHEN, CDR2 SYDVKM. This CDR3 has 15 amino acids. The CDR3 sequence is CASSLGGSGANVLTF. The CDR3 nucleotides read TGTGCCAGCAGTTTAGGCGGTTCTGGGGCCAACGTCCTGACTTTC. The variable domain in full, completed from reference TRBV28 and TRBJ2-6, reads DVKVTQSSRYLVKRTGEKVFLECVQDMDHENMFWYRQDPGLGLRLIYFSYDVKMKEKGDIPEGYSVSREKKERFSLILESASTNQTSMYLCASSLGGSGANVLTFGAGSRLTVL.

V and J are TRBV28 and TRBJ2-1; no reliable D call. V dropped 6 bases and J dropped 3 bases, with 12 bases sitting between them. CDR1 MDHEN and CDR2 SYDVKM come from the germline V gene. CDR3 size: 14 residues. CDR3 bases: TGTGCCAGCAGCCGTCGTGGGTTCTACAATGAGCAGTTCTTC. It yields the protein CASSRRGFYNEQFF.

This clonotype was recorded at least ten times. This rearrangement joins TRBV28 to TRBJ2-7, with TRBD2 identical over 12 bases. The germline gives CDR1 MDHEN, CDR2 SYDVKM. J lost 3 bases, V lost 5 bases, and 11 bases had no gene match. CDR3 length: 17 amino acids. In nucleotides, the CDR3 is TGTGCCAGCAGTCTATCTAGCGGGAGGGCCCTCGGCTACGAGCAGTACTTC. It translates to CASSLSSGRALGYEQYF.

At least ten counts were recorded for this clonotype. The CDR3 reads CASSYSTSGGHNEQFF. The DNA of the CDR3 is TGTGCCAGCAGTTACTCTACTAGCGGGGGCCACAATGAGCAGTTCTTC. V gene TRBV6-5 combines with J gene TRBJ2-1; TRBD2 matches 11 bases. The CDR3 extends over 16 amino acids. V trimming: 0 bases; J trimming: 5 bases; junction bases outside the gene matches: 3. Germline V gives CDR1 MNHEY, CDR2 SVGAGI.

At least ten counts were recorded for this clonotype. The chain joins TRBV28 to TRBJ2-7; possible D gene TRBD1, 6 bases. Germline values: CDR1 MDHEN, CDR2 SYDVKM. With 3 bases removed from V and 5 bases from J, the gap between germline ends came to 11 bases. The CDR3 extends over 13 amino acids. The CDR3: CASSLTGGNEQYF. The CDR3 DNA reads TGTGCCAGCAGTTTGACAGGCGGCAACGAGCAGTACTTC.

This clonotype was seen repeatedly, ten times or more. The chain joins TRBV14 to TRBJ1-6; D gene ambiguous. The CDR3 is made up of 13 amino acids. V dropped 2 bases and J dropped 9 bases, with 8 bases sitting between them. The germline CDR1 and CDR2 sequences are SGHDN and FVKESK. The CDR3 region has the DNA TGTGCCAGCAGCCAAAGTCCTACTTCACCCCTCCACTTT. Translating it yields CASSQSPTSPLHF.

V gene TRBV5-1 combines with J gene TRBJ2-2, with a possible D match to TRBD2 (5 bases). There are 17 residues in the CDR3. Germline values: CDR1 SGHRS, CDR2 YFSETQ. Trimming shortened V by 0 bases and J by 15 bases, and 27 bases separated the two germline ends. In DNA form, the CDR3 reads TGCGCCAGCAGCTTGGATAACGATGCGAACACCGGGGAGCTGTTGTTTTTT. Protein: CASSLDNDANTGELLFF.

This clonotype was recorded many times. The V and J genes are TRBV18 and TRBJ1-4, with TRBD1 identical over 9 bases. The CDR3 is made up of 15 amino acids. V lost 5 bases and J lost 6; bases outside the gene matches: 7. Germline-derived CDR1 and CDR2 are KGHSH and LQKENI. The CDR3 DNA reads TGTGCCAGCTCAACCTACAGGGGGCCCTATGAAAAACTGTTTTTT. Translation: CASSTYRGPYEKLFF. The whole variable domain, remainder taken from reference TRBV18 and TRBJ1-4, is NAGVMQNPRHLVRRRGQEARLRCSPMKGHSHVYWYRQLPEEGLKFMVYLQKENIIDESGMPKERFSAEFPKEGPSILRIQQVVRGDSAAYFCASSTYRGPYEKLFFGSGTQLSVL.

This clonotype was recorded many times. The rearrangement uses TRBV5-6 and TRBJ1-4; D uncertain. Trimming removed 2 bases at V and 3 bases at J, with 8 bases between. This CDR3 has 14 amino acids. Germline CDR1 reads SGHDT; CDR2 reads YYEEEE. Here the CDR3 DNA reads TGTGCCAGCAGCTTAAAGCACTCTAATGAAAAACTGTTTTTT. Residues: CASSLKHSNEKLFF.

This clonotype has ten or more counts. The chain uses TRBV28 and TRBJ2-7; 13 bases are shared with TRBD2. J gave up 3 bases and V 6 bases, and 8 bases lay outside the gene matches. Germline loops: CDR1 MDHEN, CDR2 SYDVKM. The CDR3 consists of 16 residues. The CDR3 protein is CASSSTSGRGGYEQYF. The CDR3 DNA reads TGTGCCAGCAGCTCTACTAGCGGGAGGGGGGGCTACGAGCAGTACTTC.

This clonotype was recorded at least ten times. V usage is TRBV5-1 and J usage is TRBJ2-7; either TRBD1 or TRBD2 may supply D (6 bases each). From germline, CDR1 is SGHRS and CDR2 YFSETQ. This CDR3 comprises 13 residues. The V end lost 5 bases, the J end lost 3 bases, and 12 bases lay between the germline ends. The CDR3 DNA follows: TGCGCCAGCAGTAGGGGGGCCGTCTACGAGCAGTACTTC. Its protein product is CASSRGAVYEQYF.

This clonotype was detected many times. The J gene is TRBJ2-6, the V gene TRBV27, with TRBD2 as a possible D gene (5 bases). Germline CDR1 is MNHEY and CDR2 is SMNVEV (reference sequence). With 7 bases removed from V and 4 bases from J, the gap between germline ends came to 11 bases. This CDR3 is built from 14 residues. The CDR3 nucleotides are TGTGCCAGCAATCGAGGGTCCGGGGCCAACGTCCTGACTTTC. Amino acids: CASNRGSGANVLTF.

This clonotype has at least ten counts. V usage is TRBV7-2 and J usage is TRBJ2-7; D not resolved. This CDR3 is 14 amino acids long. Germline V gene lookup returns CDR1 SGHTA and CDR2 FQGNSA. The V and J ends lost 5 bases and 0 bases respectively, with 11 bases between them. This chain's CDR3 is CASSLLVSSYEQYF. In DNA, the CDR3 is TGTGCCAGCAGCCTCCTAGTGAGCTCCTACGAGCAGTACTTC.

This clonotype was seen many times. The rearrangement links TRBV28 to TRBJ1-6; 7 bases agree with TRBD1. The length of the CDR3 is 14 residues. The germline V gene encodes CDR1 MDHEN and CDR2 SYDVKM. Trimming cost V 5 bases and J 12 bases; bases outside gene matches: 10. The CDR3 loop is CASSVQGQILPLHF. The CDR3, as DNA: TGTGCCAGCAGTGTTCAGGGACAGATCTTACCCCTCCACTTT.